This T cell receptor (beta chain) derives from a study of blood T cell repertoires in COVID-19. Background on the study: Donors in the United States, Italy and Spain gave samples during acute or convalescent COVID-19. Sources were T cells, B-cell-depleted T cells, or PBMCs; the material itself was cDNA or gDNA.

Using immunoSEQ multiplex PCR, the repertoire was profiled, and TCRdb retains in-frame clones only, with some absent. The sample consists of over 50,000 clones, approximately 80% of them appearing once. The germline V gene has CDR1 MNHEY and CDR2 SVGAGI. Trimming shortened V by 2 bases and J by 3 bases, and 10 bases separated the two germline ends. The CDR3 consists of 14 residues. Sequenced input: peripheral blood. The genes are TRBV6-5 and TRBJ1-1, with a possible D match to TRBD1 (5 bases). The source is a man over 45 with acute or convalescent COVID-19. In nucleotides, the CDR3 is TGTGCCAGCAGTTACATGGGGCGAGACACTGAAGCTTTCTTT. Residues: CASSYMGRDTEAFF.